Listed below are T cell receptor beta chains from one sample, sequenced in a study of blood T cells in healthy people across ages. TCRdb re-derived calls from the 5' RACE reads in MiXCR, one entry per CDR3 protein. The sample consists of around 780,000 distinct CDR3 sequences, about 56% of them appearing once. The sequencing sample was made of blood. The receptors stem from a man in his forties in good health. Each CDR3 is given with its conserved first and last residue. A D gene is named only where the DNA matches it firmly. Part of the rows lack a size; the others show once, few, many or a class for expanded clones.

-	TRBJ2-1	TRBD2	TRBV9	CASKTGTAGVGEQFF	TGTGCCAGCAAGACTGGTACAGCGGGGGTGGGTGAGCAGTTCTTC
-	TRBJ1-2	TRBD1	TRBV20-1	CSARIMGQGGGNYGYTF	TGCAGTGCTAGAATAATGGGACAGGGGGGAGGAAACTATGGCTACACCTTC
-	TRBJ2-5	TRBD2	TRBV7-2	CASSRAGTREETQYF	TGTGCCAGCAGCAGGGCCGGGACTAGGGAAGAGACCCAGTACTTC
-	TRBJ2-5	TRBD1	TRBV20-1	CSAIIPGQGETQYF	TGCAGTGCCATTATCCCGGGACAGGGGGAGACCCAGTACTTC
-	TRBJ2-1	TRBD2	TRBV9	CASSVPTSGGGNEQFF	TGTGCCAGCAGCGTCCCGACTAGCGGGGGGGGAAATGAGCAGTTCTTC
few	TRBJ2-6	-	TRBV2	CAGLGRTALSSGANVLTF	TGTGCCGGGCTGGGTAGGACAGCGTTAAGCTCTGGGGCCAACGTCCTGACTTTC
-	TRBJ1-2	TRBD1	TRBV7-2	CASSIGTGDWQGYTF	TGTGCCAGCAGCATCGGGACAGGGGATTGGCAGGGCTACACCTTC
-	TRBJ2-2	-	TRBV4-2	CASSHRDGAWGELFF	TGTGCCAGCAGCCACCGGGACGGCGCTTGGGGGGAGCTGTTTTTT
few	TRBJ1-2	-	TRBV11-2	CASSSGLLGYDYTF	TGTGCCAGCAGCTCAGGGTTATTGGGCTATGACTACACCTTC
-	TRBJ2-7	TRBD1	TRBV14	CASSRRQGAYYEQYF	TGTGCCAGCAGCCGACGACAGGGAGCCTATTACGAGCAGTACTTC
-	TRBJ2-7	TRBD1	TRBV6-2/TRBV6-3	CASSYSQGSSYNEQYF	TGTGCCAGCAGCTATTCACAGGGGAGCTCCTACAATGAGCAGTACTTC
-	TRBJ2-3	-	TRBV12-3/TRBV12-4	CASRAGLAFTDTQYF	TGTGCCAGCAGGGCGGGACTGGCCTTCACAGATACGCAGTATTTT
-	TRBJ2-3	-	TRBV11-2	CASSLDRGPRDTQYF	TGTGCCAGCAGCTTAGACAGGGGCCCCAGAGATACGCAGTATTTT
-	TRBJ1-2	TRBD1	TRBV6-5	CASSSTGRRDGYTF	TGTGCCAGCAGTTCGACAGGGAGGAGGGATGGCTACACCTTC
few	TRBJ2-5	-	TRBV7-9	CASSLAFRGQYF	TGTGCCAGCAGCTTAGCGTTTCGGGGACAGTACTTC